The T cell receptor beta chain under discussion was sequenced for a study of blood T cell repertoires in COVID-19. The table came from immunoSEQ multiplex PCR; TCRdb's copy has only in-frame clones and leaves some out. The table includes about 260,000 clones, over 70% detected once. The CDR3 totals 16 residues. Germline V gene data show CDR1 as SGHRS and CDR2 as YFSETQ. V was cut by 1 base and J by 5 bases, with 18 bases left in between. What was sequenced was peripheral blood. This receptor was taken from a woman aged 40 to 55 who had recovered from COVID-19. The J gene is TRBJ2-5, the V gene TRBV5-1, with D maybe TRBD2 (5 bases). DNA for the CDR3: TGCGCCAGCAGCTTGAGGAGGAAGATCAAAACGGAGACCCAGTACTTC. Protein: CASSLRRKIKTETQYF.